This T cell receptor (beta chain) came from a study of shared clonotypes between healthy human individuals (TCRdb year 2020). A note on the overall study: Two women and a few men aged 18 to 49 years were included in the cohort. To increase sequencing depth and limit assay-specific biases, different laboratories used diverse techniques to prepare libraries and sequence TCR repertoires. For each donor, CD4 naive and CD4 memory were each given three plates, CD8 naive was given two plates, and CD8 memory was given one plate. Each donor's leukapheresis produced roughly between roughly 0.85 and 10 billion PBMCs. To estimate repertoire size and how much clonotypes are shared between individuals, the study performed deep sequencing of blood TCR repertoires from about five healthy adults. The investigation overall reported the following: Clonotypes shared by all four sorted-subset donors showed higher generation probabilities than non-shared clonotypes. Even with the large sequencing depth, rarefaction of the sorted-subset datasets indicated that sequencing was incomplete. About 5% of naive CD4, 3.5% of naive CD8, about 2.1% of memory CD4, and roughly 0.4% of memory CD8 clonotypes were shared across four donors. Because the study included only a small number of donors, the genetic and exposure-history diversity represented was limited. Pairwise subsampling indicated that sequencing depth was expected to affect the degree of clonotype sharing among donors. Estimated clonotype richness was generally larger for naive than for memory subsets. Sampling was restricted to blood, and TCR repertoires in tissues likely differ from the TCR repertoires found in blood.

Using the deep immunoSEQ assay, TCR CDR3 regions were amplified from genomic DNA by multiplex PCR. Genomic DNA extracted from each cell subset was distributed evenly over all wells of several immunoSEQ 96-well plates, and each plate served as one replicate. For sorted subsets, about 200 ng genomic DNA, equal to about 30,000 T cell genomes, was loaded into each replicate PCR. The purified libraries were quantified using a Qubit 3.0 fluorometer, sized with a Bioanalyzer 2100, and then quantified again using the KAPA Library Quantification kit. Each immunoSEQ 96-well plate was sequenced on its own single-read 150-cycle Illumina NextSeq 550 flow cell. Turning to the authors' computational methods: Because the immunoSEQ output held only junctional sequences and lacked quality scores, the filtering could not match the filtering applied to full-length reads. Sequences were annotated with PyIR, a Python wrapper for IgBLAST v1.9, and V/J genes and CDR3 were assigned using IMGT germline references. Reads were filtered out if the reads had weak V/J assignments (E-value above 1e-6), no CDR3, stop codons, out-of-frame junctions, or ambiguous translated residues. V3J clonotypes were defined by identical inferred V gene, J gene, and CDR3 amino acid sequence. Percentage overlap between repertoires was calculated by dividing the number of shared unique clonotypes by the size of the smaller repertoire. RTK rarefaction, the Chao1 estimator, and Recon v2.1 estimates of unobserved clonotypes were used to assess repertoire richness. OLGA was used to compute generation probabilities for all TCRbeta clonotypes that the gDNA method yielded from a handful of donors. In its TCRdb copy, this immuneACCESS table keeps in-frame sequences only and misses some clones. Where compared with another copy, unresolved V genes explain less than half of these, and the others have no known cause. For V, J and clone size, that table is used; D and trimming come from the DNA. Within this sample are roughly 1,500,000 clones, with 98% of them counted one time only. Together, the top ten hold approximately 0.4% of the sample.

Deletion took 0 bases off V and 7 bases off J, with a span of 7 bases between the germline ends. CDR1 is given as SGHDN and CDR2 as FVKESK, both from the germline V gene. From its cysteine to its phenylalanine, the CDR3 spans 13 amino acids. Only CDR3 DNA remains: 39 bases, in frame from the first base. As to this clone: Its specific antigen is unknown. Per-base qualities were not stored, and no clone one base away is much larger.

The donors were healthy, HIV-negative adults with no recently reported acute infections or vaccinations. Every donor was a Caucasian adult living in Nashville, Tennessee, USA. Magnetic negative selection was used to enrich CD4+ T cells, after which naive cells were positively selected on CD45RA and the negative fraction became the memory subset. Blood was collected by leukapheresis, and PBMCs were isolated by Ficoll-Histopaque density gradient centrifugation and then cryopreserved in liquid nitrogen vapor phase. Analytical flow cytometry was used to check the purity and quantity of every magnetically sorted T cell population. Genomic DNA was isolated from each sorted fraction and quantified by UV absorbance on a Nanodrop 2000c.

This receptor chain uses TRBV14 and TRBJ2-1; confidence is insufficient to name the D gene. This clonotype originated in a man aged 30 to 39 in good health. The sample was naive CD4+ T cells sorted from blood. The sample's cell subset or site label is to be understood as: CD45RA+ positively selected. In nucleotides, the sequence is TGTGCCAGCAGCCAAGAACCACAGAATGAGCAGTTCTTC. Translation gives CASSQEPQNEQFF.